This TCR beta chain was obtained from a study of blood T cell repertoires in COVID-19. This clone was seen only once. The CDR3 is 14 residues long. CDR1 is SGHTA and CDR2 is FQGNSA in the germline V gene. J lost 6 bases, V lost 3 bases, and 4 bases had no gene match. The repertoire was sequenced with immunoSEQ multiplex PCR; TCRdb's copy has only in-frame clones and lacks some. The data hold 200,000 to 250,000 clones, with roughly 87% observed a single time. This rearrangement joins TRBV7-2 to TRBJ2-3; 9 bases align to TRBD1. The source of this sequence is a woman under 40 with acute COVID-19. Specimen: PBMCs or T cells enriched from blood (not recorded which). CDR3 DNA: TGTGCCAGCAGCTTCCGACAGGGGGGGGATACGCAGTATTTT. Protein: CASSFRQGGDTQYF.